The T cell receptor beta chain described here comes from a study of shared clonotypes between healthy human individuals. Study-wide findings and caveats: Collection of samples was limited to blood; tissue repertoires likely differ.

To note about this clone: Its antigen is not known.

Germline V lookup: CDR1 SGHRS, CDR2 YFSETQ. This CDR3 is 17 amino acids long. With 0 bases removed from V and 0 bases from J, the gap between germline ends came to 10 bases. The DNA input per sorted-subset replicate PCR was 150 to 200 ng, corresponding to tens of thousands of T cell genomes. Assay: immunoSEQ multiplex PCR; the TCRdb copy retains only in-frame clones and omits some. The data show over a million clones, more than 60% seen once. Source material: memory CD4+ T cells sorted from blood. Specified subset: CD45RA-negative fraction. This receptor was taken from a man younger than 35 in good health. This chain uses TRBV5-1 with TRBJ2-6; D unclear. The CDR3 nucleotides are TGCGCCAGCAGCTTGGGGGCGCACCGCTCTGGGGCCAACGTCCTGACTTTC. Protein: CASSLGAHRSGANVLTF.